The clone carrying this T cell receptor (beta chain) was seen a few times. Its specificity is not known. The data were taken from a study of T cell repertoires in cytomegalovirus infection. Across the whole study: Shared public TCR beta signatures pointed to both CMV infection and a matching HLA type.

MiXCR, applied by TCRdb to the reads, yields one record per CDR3 protein. The table includes some 920,000 distinct CDR3 sequences, roughly a third detected once. General study results and limits: Accumulated public TCR beta family frequency recognized individuals carrying CMV together with the relevant HLA.

CDR3 length: 12 amino acids. CDR1 is MNHEY and CDR2 is SMNVEV in the germline V gene (reference sequence). Trimming cost V 5 bases and J 16 bases, with 18 bases left between them. This receptor was identified in a human donor in good health (CMV status not recorded). Some clones in this sample may be carry-over from other donors' samples. The chain is built from TRBV27 and TRBJ2-1, with D perhaps matching TRBD2 (6 bases). Sequenced here: cultured CD8+ T cells from PBMCs, sampled from culture after CMV antigen stimulation. The CDR3 DNA follows: TGTGCCAGCAGTCGGGGGTCGGCGGGGCTATTCTTC. Translated: CASSRGSAGLFF.